A single sample gave rise to the 3 T cell receptor beta chains below, sequenced in a study of cytomegalovirus exposure and HLA in healthy donors. The assay was immunoSEQ multiplex PCR, and TCRdb's table has in-frame clones only and misses some. The table has more than 300,000 clones, about nine tenths seen once. The sample comprised PBMCs. The receptors here all came from a young woman in good health and CMV-seronegative.

V gene TRBV9 combines with J gene TRBJ2-7; D unresolved. Deletions cut 3 bases from V and 7 bases from J, with 17 bases between. The germline gives CDR1 SGDLS, CDR2 YYNGEE. CDR3 length: 14 amino acids. CDR3 region: CASSDPRFPGEQYF. In DNA, the CDR3 is TGTGCCAGCAGCGACCCCAGGTTTCCTGGGGAGCAGTACTTC.

This clone has just a few counts. V usage is TRBV2 and J usage is TRBJ1-2; D uncertain. Germline V gene lookup returns CDR1 SNHLY and CDR2 FYNNEI. The CDR3 has 14 residues. V was pared by 8 bases and J by 7 bases, with 20 bases between. This CDR3 is CASRPGRADSGYTF. CDR3 coding DNA: TGTGCCAGCCGACCCGGGAGGGCTGATAGTGGCTACACCTTC.

J is TRBJ1-5 and V is TRBV19; D gene ambiguous. V lost 1 base, J lost 0 bases, and 10 bases lay in between. The germline V gene encodes CDR1 LNHDA and CDR2 SQIVND (reference sequence). The CDR3 totals 16 residues. The CDR3 region is CASSIAKRFSNQPQHF. CDR3 bases: TGTGCCAGTAGTATAGCAAAGAGATTTAGCAATCAGCCCCAGCATTTT. The whole variable domain, filled in from reference TRBV19 and TRBJ1-5, reads DGGITQSPKYLFRKEGQNVTLSCEQNLNHDAMYWYRQDPGQGLRLIYYSQIVNDFQKGDIAEGYSVSREKKESFPLTVTSAQKNPTAFYLCASSIAKRFSNQPQHFGDGTRLSIL.